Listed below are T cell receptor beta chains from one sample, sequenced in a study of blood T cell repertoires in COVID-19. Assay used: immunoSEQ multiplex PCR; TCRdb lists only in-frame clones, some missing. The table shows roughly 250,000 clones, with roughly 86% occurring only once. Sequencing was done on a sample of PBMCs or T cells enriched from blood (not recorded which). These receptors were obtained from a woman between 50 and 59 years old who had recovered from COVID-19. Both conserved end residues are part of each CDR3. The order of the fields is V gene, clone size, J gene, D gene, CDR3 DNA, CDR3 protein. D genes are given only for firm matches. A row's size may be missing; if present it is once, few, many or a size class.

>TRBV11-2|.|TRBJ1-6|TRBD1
TGTGCCAGCAGCCCAGTCGGAGGGACAGATAATTCACCCCTCCACTTT
CASSPVGGTDNSPLHF
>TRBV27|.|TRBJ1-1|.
TGTGCCAGCAGCCTCAGGGGCGCAAACACTGAAGCTTTCTTT
CASSLRGANTEAFF
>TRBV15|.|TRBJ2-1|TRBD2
TGTGCCACCAGCAGGGTGGGGCGGGAGGGCAGATTTTACAATGAGCAGTTCTTC
CATSRVGREGRFYNEQFF
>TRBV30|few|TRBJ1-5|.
TGTGCCTGGAGCGACACACGTGGAGGGAGCAATCAGCCCCAGCATTTT
CAWSDTRGGSNQPQHF
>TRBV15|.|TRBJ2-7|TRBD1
TGTGCCACCAGCAGAGATCGTCTGGGACAGGGGAGCCACGAGCAGTACTTC
CATSRDRLGQGSHEQYF
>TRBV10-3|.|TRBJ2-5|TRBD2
TGTGCCATCACCCGTGCGGGAGGGGAGACCCAGTACTTC
CAITRAGGETQYF
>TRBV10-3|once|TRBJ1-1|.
TGTGCCATCAGTGAGTCGGTAGGAGTGAACACTGAAGCTTTCTTT
CAISESVGVNTEAFF
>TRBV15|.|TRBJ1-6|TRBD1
TGTGCCACCAGCAGAGAGGACAGGGATAATTCACCCCTCCACTTT
CATSREDRDNSPLHF
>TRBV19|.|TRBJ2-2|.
TGTGCCAGTAGTGCAAGGGGACTCACCGGGGAGCTGTTTTTT
CASSARGLTGELFF
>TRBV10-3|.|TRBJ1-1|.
TGTGCCATCAGTGAGTCGCTGTCTGCAGGGAAGATAGCTTTCTTT
CAISESLSAGKIAFF
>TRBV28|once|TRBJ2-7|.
TGTGCCAGCCGCCAAACAGGGAACTACGAGCAGTACTTC
CASRQTGNYEQYF
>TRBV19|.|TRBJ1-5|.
TGTGCCAGTAGTGCGGCTGAAGGGGTCAATCAGCCCCAGCATTTT
CASSAAEGVNQPQHF
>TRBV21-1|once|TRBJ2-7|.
TGTGCCAACGAGGGAGGGCGGTCCTACGAGCAGTACTTC
CANEGGRSYEQYF
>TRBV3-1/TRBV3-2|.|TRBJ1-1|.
TGTGCCAGCAGCCGGGGCAACACTGAAGCTTTCTTT
CASSRGNTEAFF
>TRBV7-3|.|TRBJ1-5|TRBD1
TGTGCCAGCAGCTTAACGTTTAATTACGGGACAGGGGGCGAGGGCAATCAGCCCCAGCATTTT
CASSLTFNYGTGGEGNQPQHF
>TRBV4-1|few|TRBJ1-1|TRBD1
TGCGCCAGCAGCTACACGCAGGACAGGGTAACTGAAGCTTTCTTT
CASSYTQDRVTEAFF
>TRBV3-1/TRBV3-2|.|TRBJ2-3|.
TGTGCCAGCAGCCTAGGGTGGGCTAGCGCAGATACGCAGTATTTT
CASSLGWASADTQYF
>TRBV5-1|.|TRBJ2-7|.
TGCGCCAGCAGCTTCCAGGGCGAGCAGTACTTC
CASSFQGEQYF
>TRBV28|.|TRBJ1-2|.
TGTGCCAGCAGTTTACCGGGTCTTCTAACAAGCTACACCTTC
CASSLPGLLTSYTF
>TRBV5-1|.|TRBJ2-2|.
TGCGCCAGCAGCCCAGGGACTGCGAACACCGGGGAGCTGTTTTTT
CASSPGTANTGELFF
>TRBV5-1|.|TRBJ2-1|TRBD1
TGCGCCAGCAGCTTGGGGGGGACAGTTTACTCCAATGAGCAGTTCTTC
CASSLGGTVYSNEQFF
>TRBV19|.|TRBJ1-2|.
TGTGCCAGTCTGAGCCGGACCCCGCGGGGGGGCTACACCTTC
CASLSRTPRGGYTF